This TCR beta chain was retrieved from a study of blood T cell repertoires in COVID-19. On the study more broadly: Samples taken during acute and convalescent COVID-19 were collected in the United States, Italy and Spain.

Germline V lookup: CDR1 GTSNPN, CDR2 SVGIG (reference sequence). The CDR3 covers 12 residues. V lost 8 bases to trimming and J lost 3 bases, with 12 bases between them. Patients of the Seattle cohort, enrolled during active infection, were followed longitudinally. Repertoires were generated with immunoSEQ multiplex PCR, while TCRdb's copy carries only in-frame clones and drops some. The table shows 150,000 to 200,000 clones, with approximately 82% occurring only once. Sequencing was carried out using peripheral blood. This receptor was taken from a woman in her thirties or forties with COVID-19, enrolled during active disease. The J gene is TRBJ2-3, the V gene TRBV30; weak D call: TRBD1 (8 bases). The CDR3 bases are TGTGCCGTACAGGGGGGGACAGATACGCAGTATTTT. It specifies CAVQGGTDTQYF.